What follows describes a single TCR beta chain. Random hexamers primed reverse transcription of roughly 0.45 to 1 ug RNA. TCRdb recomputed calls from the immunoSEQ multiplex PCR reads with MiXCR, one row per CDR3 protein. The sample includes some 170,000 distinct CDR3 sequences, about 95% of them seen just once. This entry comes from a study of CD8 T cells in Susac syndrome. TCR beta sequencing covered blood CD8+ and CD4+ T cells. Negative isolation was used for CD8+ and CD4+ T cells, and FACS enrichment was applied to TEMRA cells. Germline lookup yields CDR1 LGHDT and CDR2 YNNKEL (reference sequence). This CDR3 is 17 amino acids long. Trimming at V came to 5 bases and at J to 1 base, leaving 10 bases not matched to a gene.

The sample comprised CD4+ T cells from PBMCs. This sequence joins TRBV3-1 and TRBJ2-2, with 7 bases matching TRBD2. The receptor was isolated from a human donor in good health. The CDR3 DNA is TGTGCCAGCAGCAAAAGACAACCGGGGGGGAACACCGGGGAGCTGTTTTTT. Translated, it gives CASSKRQPGGNTGELFF.